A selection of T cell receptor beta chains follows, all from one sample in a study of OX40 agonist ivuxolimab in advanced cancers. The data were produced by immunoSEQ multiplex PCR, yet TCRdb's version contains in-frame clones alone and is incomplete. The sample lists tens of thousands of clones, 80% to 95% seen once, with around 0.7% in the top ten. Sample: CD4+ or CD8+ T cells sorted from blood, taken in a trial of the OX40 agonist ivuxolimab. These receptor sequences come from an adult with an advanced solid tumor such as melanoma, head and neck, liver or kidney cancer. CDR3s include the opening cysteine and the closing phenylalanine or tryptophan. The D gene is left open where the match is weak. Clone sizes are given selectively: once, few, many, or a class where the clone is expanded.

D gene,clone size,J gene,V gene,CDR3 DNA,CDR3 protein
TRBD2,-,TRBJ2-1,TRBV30,TGTGCCTGGAGACCGGGACTAGTCACGGATGAGCAGTTCTTC,CAWRPGLVTDEQFF
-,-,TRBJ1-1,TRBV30,TGTGCCTGGACAGGGTACGCTGAAGCTTTCTTT,CAWTGYAEAFF
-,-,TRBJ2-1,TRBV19,TGTGCCAGTAGTACCAACCTAGGCCAGGAGTACGAGCAGTTCTTC,CASSTNLGQEYEQFF
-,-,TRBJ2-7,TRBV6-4,TGTGCCAGCAGTGACTCCCCTGGGGCCTCCCACTACTACGAGCAGTACTTC,CASSDSPGASHYYEQYF
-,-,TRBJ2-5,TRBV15,TGTGCCACCAGCAGAGATTCAGGGGACGCGGTCCAAGAGACCCAGTACTTC,CATSRDSGDAVQETQYF
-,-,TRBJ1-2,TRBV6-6,TGTGCCAGCAGTCAAAACCCGACTGAGAACTATGGCTACACCTTC,CASSQNPTENYGYTF
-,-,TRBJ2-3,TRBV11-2,TGTGCCAGCAGCCCGCAAGAAGATACGCAGTATTTT,CASSPQEDTQYF
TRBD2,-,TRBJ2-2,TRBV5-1,TGCGCCAGCAGCTACTCCGGGACTAGCGGCACCGGGGAGCTGTTTTTT,CASSYSGTSGTGELFF
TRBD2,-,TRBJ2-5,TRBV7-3,TGTGCCAGCAGCTTAGCGGGAGCAGAGACCCAGTACTTC,CASSLAGAETQYF
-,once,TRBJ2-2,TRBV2,TGTGCCAGCAGTGGCCCAAGGGCGAACACCGGGGAGCTGTTTTTT,CASSGPRANTGELFF
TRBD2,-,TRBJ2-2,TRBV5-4,TGTGCCAGCAGCTGGGGACTAGCGGGAGGGCCGGGAACCGGGGAGCTGTTTTTT,CASSWGLAGGPGTGELFF
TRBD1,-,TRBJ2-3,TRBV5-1,TGCGCCAGCAGCTTGAGAGGGGGCCAGGCAGATACGCAGTATTTT,CASSLRGGQADTQYF
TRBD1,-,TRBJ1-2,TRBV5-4,TGTGCCAGCAGCTTACAGGGGACCGATGGCTACACCTTC,CASSLQGTDGYTF
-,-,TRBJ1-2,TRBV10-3,TGTGCCATCAGTTTGGGCCAAGGCTACACCTTC,CAISLGQGYTF
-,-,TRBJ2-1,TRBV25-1,TGTGCCAGCCAAAAACCCCTTTCGGGGAATGAGCAGTTCTTC,CASQKPLSGNEQFF
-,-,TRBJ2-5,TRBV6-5,TGTGCCAGCAGTTTTAGGGACGGCGCCCAGGCCCAGTACTTC,CASSFRDGAQAQYF
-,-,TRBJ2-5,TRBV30,TGTGCCTGGAGTACCTACAGAGGGGAGACCCAGTACTTC,CAWSTYRGETQYF
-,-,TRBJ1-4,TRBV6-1,TGTGCCAGCAGTGAACCCCAGGGGACTAATGAAAAACTGTTTTTT,CASSEPQGTNEKLFF
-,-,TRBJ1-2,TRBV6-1,TGTGCCAGCAGTGAAGGATATCGGGACTCAAGCTACACCTTC,CASSEGYRDSSYTF
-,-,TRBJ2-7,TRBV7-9,TGTGCCAGCAGCTTAGAGGCAGGGGAAGGCTACGAGCAGTACTTC,CASSLEAGEGYEQYF
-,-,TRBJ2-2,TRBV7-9,TGTGCCAGCAGCTTAGTTGGCTTCTCCGGGGAGCTGTTTTTT,CASSLVGFSGELFF
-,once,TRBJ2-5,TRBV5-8,TGTGCCAGCAGCTTGCGCTCTGGGTGGACCCAAGGGACCCAGTACTTC,CASSLRSGWTQGTQYF
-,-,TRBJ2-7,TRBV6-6,TGTGCCAGCAGCTCATCAGGGTCCTACGAGCAGTACTTC,CASSSSGSYEQYF
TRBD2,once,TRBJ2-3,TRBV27,TGTGCCAGCACTGGACTAGCGGGAGTCACAGATACGCAGTATTTT,CASTGLAGVTDTQYF
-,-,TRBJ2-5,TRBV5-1,TGCGCCAGCAGCTTGGTCGTAGGTAACCAAGAGACCCAGTACTTC,CASSLVVGNQETQYF
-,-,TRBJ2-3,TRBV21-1,TGTGCCAGCAGCATACAAAAGGCGGGGGGACTTATGGCGGATACGCAGTATTTT,CASSIQKAGGLMADTQYF
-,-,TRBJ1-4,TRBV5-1,TGCGCCAGCAGCTTGCAAGGGGGATCTGAAAAACTGTTTTTT,CASSLQGGSEKLFF
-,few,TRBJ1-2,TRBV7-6,TGTGCCAGCAGCTTAGGTCCGGGACCCTACACCTTC,CASSLGPGPYTF